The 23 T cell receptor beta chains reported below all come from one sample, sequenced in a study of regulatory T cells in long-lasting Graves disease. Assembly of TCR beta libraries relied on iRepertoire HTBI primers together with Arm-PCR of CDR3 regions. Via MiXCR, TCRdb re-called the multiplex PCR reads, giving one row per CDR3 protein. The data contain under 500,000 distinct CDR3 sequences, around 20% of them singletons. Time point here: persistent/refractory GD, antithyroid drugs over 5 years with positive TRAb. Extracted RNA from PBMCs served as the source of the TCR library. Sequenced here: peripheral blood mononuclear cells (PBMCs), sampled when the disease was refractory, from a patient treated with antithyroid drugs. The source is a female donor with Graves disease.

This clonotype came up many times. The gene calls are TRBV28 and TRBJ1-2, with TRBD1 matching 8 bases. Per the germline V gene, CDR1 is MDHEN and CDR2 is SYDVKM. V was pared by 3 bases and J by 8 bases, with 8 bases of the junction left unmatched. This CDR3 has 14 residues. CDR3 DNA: TGTGCCAGCAGTTTTTGGCAGGGGGCCGAAGGCTACACCTTC. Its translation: CASSFWQGAEGYTF.

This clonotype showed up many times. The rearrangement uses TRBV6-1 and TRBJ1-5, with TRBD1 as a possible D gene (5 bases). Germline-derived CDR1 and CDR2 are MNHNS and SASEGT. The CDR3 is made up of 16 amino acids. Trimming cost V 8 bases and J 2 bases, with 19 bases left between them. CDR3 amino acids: CASGRPSGAGNQPQHF. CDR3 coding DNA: TGTGCCAGCGGCCGCCCTAGCGGGGCGGGCAATCAGCCCCAGCATTTT.

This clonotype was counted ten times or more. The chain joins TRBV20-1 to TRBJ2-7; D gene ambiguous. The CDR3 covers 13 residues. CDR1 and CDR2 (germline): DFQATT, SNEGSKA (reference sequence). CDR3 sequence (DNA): TGCAGCCTCAGAGAGTGGTCCACCTACGAGCAGTACTTC. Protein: CSLREWSTYEQYF.

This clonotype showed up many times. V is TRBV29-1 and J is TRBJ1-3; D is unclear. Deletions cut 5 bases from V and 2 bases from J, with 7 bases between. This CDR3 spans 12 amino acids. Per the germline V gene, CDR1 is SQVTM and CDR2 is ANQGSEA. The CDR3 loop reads CSVSGTGNTIYF. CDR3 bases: TGCAGCGTTAGCGGGACTGGAAACACCATATATTTT.

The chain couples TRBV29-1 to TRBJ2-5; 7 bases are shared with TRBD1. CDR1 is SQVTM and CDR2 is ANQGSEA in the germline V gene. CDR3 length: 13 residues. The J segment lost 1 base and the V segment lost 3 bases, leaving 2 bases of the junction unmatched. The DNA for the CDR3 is TGCAGCGTTGAGGGACAGAGCCAAGAGACCCAGTACTTC. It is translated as CSVEGQSQETQYF.

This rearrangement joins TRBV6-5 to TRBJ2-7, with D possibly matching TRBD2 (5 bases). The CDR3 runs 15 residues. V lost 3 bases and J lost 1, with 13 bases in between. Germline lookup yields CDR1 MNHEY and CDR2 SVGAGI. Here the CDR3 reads CASSYMMEVSYEQYF. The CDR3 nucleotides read TGTGCCAGCAGTTATATGATGGAGGTTTCCTACGAGCAGTACTTC.

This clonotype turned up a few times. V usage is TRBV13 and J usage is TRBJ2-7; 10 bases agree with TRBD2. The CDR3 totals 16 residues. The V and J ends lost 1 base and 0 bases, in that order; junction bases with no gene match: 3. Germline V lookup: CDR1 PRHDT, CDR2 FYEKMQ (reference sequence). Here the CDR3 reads CASSLDSSGSSYEQYF. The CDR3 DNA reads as TGTGCCAGCAGCTTAGACTCTAGCGGGAGCTCCTACGAGCAGTACTTC.

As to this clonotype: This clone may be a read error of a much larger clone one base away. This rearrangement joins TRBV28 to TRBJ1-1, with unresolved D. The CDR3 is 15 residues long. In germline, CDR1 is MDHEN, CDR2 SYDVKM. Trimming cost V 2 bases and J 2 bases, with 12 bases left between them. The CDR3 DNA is TGTGCCAGCAGTTTACCGGGCAGAGGCAACACTGAAGCTTTCTTT. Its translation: CASSLPGRGNTEAFF.

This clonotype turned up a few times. CDR3 protein: CASSWADQETQYF. CDR3 bases: TGTGCCAGCAGCTGGGCAGACCAAGAGACCCAGTACTTC. V usage is TRBV5-5 and J usage is TRBJ2-5; D is unresolved. CDR1 SGHKS and CDR2 YYEKEE come from the germline V gene (reference sequence). Deletions cut 3 bases from V and 0 bases from J, with 6 bases between. This CDR3 region has 13 residues.

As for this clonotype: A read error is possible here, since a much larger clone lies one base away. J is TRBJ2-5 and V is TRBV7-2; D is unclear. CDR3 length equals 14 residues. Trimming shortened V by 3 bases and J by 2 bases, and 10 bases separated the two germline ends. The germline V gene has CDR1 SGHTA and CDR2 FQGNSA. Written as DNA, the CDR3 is TGTGCCAGCAGCTTTGGACGGATACAAGAGACCCAGTACTTC. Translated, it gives CASSFGRIQETQYF. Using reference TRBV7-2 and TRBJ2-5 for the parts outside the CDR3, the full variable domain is GAGVSQSPSNKVTEKGKDVELRCDPISGHTALYWYRQSLGQGLEFLIYFQGNSAPDKSGLPSDRFSAERTGGSVSTLTIQRTQQEDSAVYLCASSFGRIQETQYFGPGTRLLVL.

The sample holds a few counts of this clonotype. The CDR3 DNA reads as TGTGCCAGCAGCTCCTCGGGGGGCTGGAGCACTGAAGCTTTCTTT. This gives the protein CASSSSGGWSTEAFF. This chain links TRBV11-1 with TRBJ1-1; D perhaps matches TRBD1 (6 bases). Germline V gives CDR1 SGHAT, CDR2 FQDESV (reference sequence). Trimming took 4 bases from V and 4 from J, leaving 16 bases between them. The CDR3 covers 15 residues.

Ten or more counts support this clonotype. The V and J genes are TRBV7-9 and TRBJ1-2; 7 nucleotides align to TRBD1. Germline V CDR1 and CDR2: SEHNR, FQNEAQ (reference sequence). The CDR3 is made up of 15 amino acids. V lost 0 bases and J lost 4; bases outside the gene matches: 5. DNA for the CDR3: TGTGCCAGCAGCTTAGCTCGGGGACAGACCTATGGCTACACCTTC. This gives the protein CASSLARGQTYGYTF.

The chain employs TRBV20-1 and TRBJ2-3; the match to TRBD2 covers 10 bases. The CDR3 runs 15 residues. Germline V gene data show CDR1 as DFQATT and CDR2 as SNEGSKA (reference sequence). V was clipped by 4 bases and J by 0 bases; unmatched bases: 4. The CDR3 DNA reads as TGCAGTGCTACGAAGACTAGCGGGAGCACAGATACGCAGTATTTT. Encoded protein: CSATKTSGSTDTQYF.

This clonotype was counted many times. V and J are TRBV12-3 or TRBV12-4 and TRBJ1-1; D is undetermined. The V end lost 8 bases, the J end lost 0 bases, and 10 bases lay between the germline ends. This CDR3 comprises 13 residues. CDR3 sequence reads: CASAPPLNTEAFF. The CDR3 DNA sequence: TGTGCCAGCGCACCTCCTTTGAACACTGAAGCTTTCTTT.

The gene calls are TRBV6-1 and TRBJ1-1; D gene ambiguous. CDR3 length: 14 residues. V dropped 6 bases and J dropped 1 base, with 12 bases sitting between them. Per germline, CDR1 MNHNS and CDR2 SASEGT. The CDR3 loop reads CASRVGSWNTEAFF. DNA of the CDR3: TGTGCCAGCAGAGTAGGGTCGTGGAACACTGAAGCTTTCTTT.

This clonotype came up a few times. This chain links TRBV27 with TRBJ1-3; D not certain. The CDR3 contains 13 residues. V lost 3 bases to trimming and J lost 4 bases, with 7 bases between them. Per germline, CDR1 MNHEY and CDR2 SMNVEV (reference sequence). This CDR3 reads CASSFGVGNTIYF. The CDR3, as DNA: TGTGCCAGCAGTTTTGGGGTAGGAAACACCATATATTTT.

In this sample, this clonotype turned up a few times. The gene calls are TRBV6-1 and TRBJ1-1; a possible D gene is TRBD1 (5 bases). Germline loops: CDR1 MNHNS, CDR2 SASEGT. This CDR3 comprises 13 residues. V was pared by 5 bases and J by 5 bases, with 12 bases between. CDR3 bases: TGTGCCAGCAGTCCGGGACGATGGACTGAAGCTTTCTTT. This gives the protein CASSPGRWTEAFF.

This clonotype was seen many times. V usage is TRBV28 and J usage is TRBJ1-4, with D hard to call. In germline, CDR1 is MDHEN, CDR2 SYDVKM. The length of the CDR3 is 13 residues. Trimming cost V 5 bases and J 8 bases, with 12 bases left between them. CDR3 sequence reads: CASSLPIQEKLFF. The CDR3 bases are TGTGCCAGCAGTCTCCCAATTCAAGAAAAACTGTTTTTT.

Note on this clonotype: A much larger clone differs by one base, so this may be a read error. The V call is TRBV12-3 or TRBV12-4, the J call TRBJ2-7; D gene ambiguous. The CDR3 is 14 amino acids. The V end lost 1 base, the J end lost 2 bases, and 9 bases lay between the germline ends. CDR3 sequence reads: CASSLDVSPYEQYF. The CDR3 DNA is TGTGCCAGCAGTTTAGATGTTTCCCCCTACGAGCAGTACTTC.

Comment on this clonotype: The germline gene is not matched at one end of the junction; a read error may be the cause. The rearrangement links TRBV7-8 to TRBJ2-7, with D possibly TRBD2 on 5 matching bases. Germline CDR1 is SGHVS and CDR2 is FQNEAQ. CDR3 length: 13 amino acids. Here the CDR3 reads CASGLASGNEQYF. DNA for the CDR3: TGTGCCAGCGGCTTAGCGTCGGGGAACGAGCAGTACTTC.

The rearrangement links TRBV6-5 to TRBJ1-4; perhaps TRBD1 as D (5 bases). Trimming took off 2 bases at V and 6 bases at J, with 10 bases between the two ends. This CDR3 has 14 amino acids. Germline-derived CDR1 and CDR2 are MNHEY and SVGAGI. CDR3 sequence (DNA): TGTGCCAGCAGTTACGGCCAGGGAGATGAAAAACTGTTTTTT. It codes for CASSYGQGDEKLFF.

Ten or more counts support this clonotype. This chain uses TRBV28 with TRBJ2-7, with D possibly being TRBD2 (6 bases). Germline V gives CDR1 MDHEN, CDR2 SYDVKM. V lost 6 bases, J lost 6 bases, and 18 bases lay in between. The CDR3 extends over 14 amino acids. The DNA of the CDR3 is TGTGCCAGCAGCCCCGGCGGGGCGGGACTCGAGCAGTACTTC. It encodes CASSPGGAGLEQYF.

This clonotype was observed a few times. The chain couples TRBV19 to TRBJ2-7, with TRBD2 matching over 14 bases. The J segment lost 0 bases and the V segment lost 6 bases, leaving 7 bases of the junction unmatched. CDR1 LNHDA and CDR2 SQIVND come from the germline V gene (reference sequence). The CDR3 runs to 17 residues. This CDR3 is CASRRSGTSGSSYEQYF. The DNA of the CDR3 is TGTGCCAGTAGAAGGTCCGGGACTAGCGGGAGCTCCTACGAGCAGTACTTC.